Included here is one TCR beta chain sequence, with context. The antigen is unknown. This specimen belongs to a study of T cells in Graves' hyperthyroidism and ophthalmopathy. Study-wide results and limits: Ophthalmopathy was predicted by the model a median of roughly 6.7 months ahead of onset. Blood also held most thyroid clonotypes expanded beyond 0.001. Ophthalmopathy and stable hyperthyroidism were told apart by a 13 V-J model.

Germline V gene lookup returns CDR1 LNHDA and CDR2 SQIVND (reference sequence). The length of the CDR3 is 15 residues. The germline V and J ends were trimmed by 3 bases and 4 bases, with 15 bases remaining between them. Uncontrolled infection, other autoimmune disease, pregnancy or lactation barred patients from enrollment. The CDR3 regions of TCR beta were amplified from RNA transcripts. Carried out on the TCR CDR3, a first-round RT-PCR used the HTBI primer set. TCRdb independently ran MiXCR on the multiplex PCR reads; one entry per CDR3 protein. The table lists about 480,000 distinct CDR3 sequences, 22% of them singletons.

This receptor was identified in a woman in her 70s with Graves' ophthalmopathy. The chain combines TRBV19 with TRBJ1-2; possible D gene TRBD1, 6 bases. Sequenced input: blood. CDR3 in amino acids: CASSIVTGVTYGYTF. The CDR3 DNA is TGTGCCAGTAGTATTGTGACAGGCGTAACCTATGGCTACACCTTC.